This T cell receptor (beta chain) was documented in a study of blood T cell repertoires in COVID-19. Study overall: Sources were T cells, B-cell-depleted T cells, or PBMCs; the material itself was cDNA or gDNA.

Original processing notes: Estimation of nucleated cell counts relied on the amplification of reference gene primers. Assay: immunoSEQ multiplex PCR; the TCRdb copy retains only in-frame clones and omits some. From that table come the V and J calls and clone size; the DNA was used to work out D and trimming. Among about 140,000 clones, 84% were seen once, and the ten largest hold about 8.9%. Enrolled during active infection, Seattle patients were then followed longitudinally. The CDR3 covers 12 residues. V was cut by 5 bases and J by 15 bases, with 17 bases left in between. The V gene's germline CDR1 is SGHAT and CDR2 FQNNGV.

The receptor was isolated from a man aged 30 to 39 with COVID-19, enrolled during active disease. Sequencing was performed on peripheral blood. The chain carries TRBV11-2 and TRBJ2-1, with a weak D call TRBD1 (6 bases). CDR3 sequence (DNA): TGTGCCAGCAGCCCATTAGAGGGGGTAATGTTCTTC. Translating it yields CASSPLEGVMFF.